This T cell receptor (beta chain) came from a study of blood T cell repertoires in COVID-19 (dated by TCRdb to between 2020 and 2021). With respect to the entire study: Samples from collaborators originated in the United States, Italy and Spain and spanned both the acute and convalescent phases of COVID-19. The material from the prospective study consisted of cDNA or gDNA derived from T cells, B-cell-depleted T cells, or PBMCs. Subjects who had been exposed to COVID-19, were actively infected with it, or had recovered from it provided the deeply sampled blood TCRbeta repertoires that made up the dataset. The repertoires were released in a freely available public database intended as a resource for research on the immune response to SARS-CoV-2. The samples were drawn from two sources: the first 160 participants of the ongoing ImmuneRACE study, and 1,254 subjects contributed by 6 global collaborators. A de-identified subject ID, COVID-19 status, age in years and sex were almost always included in the sample metadata. Where available, HLA class I and class II types were obtained from metadata supplied by the sample provider rather than from assay-based typing. The paper as a whole reports these results and caveats: The amount of clinical and demographic metadata varied by source and participant and was provided uncurated.

This clone was seen only a few times. What antigen it recognizes has not been identified. Base qualities are not at hand, and no much larger clone is one base apart. Collaborating institutions collected whole blood in K2EDTA tubes following their own protocols. Collaborator samples were shipped for TCRbeta analysis as frozen whole blood, isolated PBMCs, or DNA extracted from either sample type. Taken from cysteine to phenylalanine, the CDR3 has 14 residues. Only CDR3 DNA remains: 42 bases, in frame from the first base. Germline trimming: 9 bases from V, 6 bases from J; junction bases outside gene matches: 9. Taken from the germline V gene (reference sequence), the CDR1 and CDR2 loops are LNHDA and SQIVND. TCRbeta CDR3 regions were amplified from genomic DNA by means of the immunoSEQ Assay, a bias-controlled multiplex PCR. Under the source paper's analysis protocol: The number of nucleated cells in each sample was estimated by amplification of reference gene primers within the assay. To quantify the absolute abundance of each unique TCRbeta CDR3 rearrangement, sequence reads were collapsed and filtered. For each sample, productive Simpson clonality was calculated by taking the square root of Simpson's diversity index across productive rearrangements. Entries here come from immuneACCESS through TCRdb and include only in-frame sequences with V and J called. Some clones fail to appear in such tables; in the studies checked, an unresolved V gene covers under half of the shortfall, and the cause of the remainder is unknown. Clonal size and the V and J genes are those of that table, whereas D and trimming came from the DNA. This sample lists around 160,000 clones; approximately 88% were detected once. Around 2.9% of the sample goes to the ten largest clones.

The TCR originated in a man aged 55-75 years with acute or convalescent COVID-19. The specimen sequenced was peripheral blood. This chain joins TRBV19 to TRBJ2-7, with 12 bases aligning to TRBD1. The DNA reads as follows: TGTGCCAGCGCCCCGGGACAGGGGGCTATCGAGCAGTACTTC. It translates to CASAPGQGAIEQYF.